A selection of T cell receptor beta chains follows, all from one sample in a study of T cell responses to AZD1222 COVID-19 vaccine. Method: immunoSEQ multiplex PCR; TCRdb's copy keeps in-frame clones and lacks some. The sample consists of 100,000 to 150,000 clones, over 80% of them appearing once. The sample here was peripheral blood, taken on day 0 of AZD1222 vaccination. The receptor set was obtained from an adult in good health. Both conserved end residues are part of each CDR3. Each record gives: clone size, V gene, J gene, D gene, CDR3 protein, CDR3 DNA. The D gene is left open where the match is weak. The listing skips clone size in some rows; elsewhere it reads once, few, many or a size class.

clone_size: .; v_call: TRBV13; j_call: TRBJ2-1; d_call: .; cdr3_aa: CASSSGRTIYNEQFF; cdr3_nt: TGTGCCAGCAGCTCGGGACGGACAATCTACAATGAGCAGTTCTTC
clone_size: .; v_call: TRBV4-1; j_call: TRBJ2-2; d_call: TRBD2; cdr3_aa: CASSQDLSGRGSGELFF; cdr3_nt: TGCGCCAGCAGCCAAGATCTCAGCGGGAGGGGGTCCGGGGAGCTGTTTTTT
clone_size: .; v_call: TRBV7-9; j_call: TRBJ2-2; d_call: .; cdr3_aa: CASSPGDPKTNTGELFF; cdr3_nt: TGTGCCAGCAGCCCTGGGGATCCGAAAACGAACACCGGGGAGCTGTTTTTT
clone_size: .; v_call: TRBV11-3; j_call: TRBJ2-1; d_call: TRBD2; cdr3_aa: CASSFDSGTSGRDEQFF; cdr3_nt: TGTGCCAGCAGCTTCGATTCCGGGACTAGCGGGAGGGATGAGCAGTTCTTC
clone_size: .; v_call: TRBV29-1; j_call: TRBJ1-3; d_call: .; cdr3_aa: CSESKDGWRTIYF; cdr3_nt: TGCAGCGAATCAAAGGACGGTTGGCGCACCATATATTTT
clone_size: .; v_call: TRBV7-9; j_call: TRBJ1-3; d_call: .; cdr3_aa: CASSPPLGWRSGNTIYF; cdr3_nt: TGTGCCAGCAGCCCACCTTTAGGGTGGCGGTCTGGAAACACCATATATTTT
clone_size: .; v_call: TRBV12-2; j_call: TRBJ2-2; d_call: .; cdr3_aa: CASRLGVAGVLYTGELFF; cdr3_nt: TGTGCAAGTCGCCTCGGAGTGGCGGGAGTTTTGTACACCGGGGAGCTGTTTTTT
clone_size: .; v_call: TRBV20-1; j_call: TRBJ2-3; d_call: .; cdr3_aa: CSAIFRNTQYF; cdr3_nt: TGCAGTGCTATTTTTCGAAATACGCAGTATTTT
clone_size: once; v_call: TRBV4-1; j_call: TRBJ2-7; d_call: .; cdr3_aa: CASSQWPVGTRANEQYF; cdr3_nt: TGCGCCAGCAGTCAATGGCCGGTCGGAACTCGGGCAAACGAGCAGTACTTC
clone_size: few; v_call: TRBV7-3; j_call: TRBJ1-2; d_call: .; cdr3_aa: CASSLGPGAYGYTF; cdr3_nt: TGTGCCAGCAGCTTAGGTCCGGGGGCCTATGGCTACACCTTC
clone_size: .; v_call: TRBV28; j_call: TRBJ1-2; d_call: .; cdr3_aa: CASSQRGYGYTF; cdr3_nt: TGTGCCAGCAGTCAGAGGGGCTATGGCTACACCTTC
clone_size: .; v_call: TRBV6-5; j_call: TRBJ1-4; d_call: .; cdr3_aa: CASSYSEEGEKLFF; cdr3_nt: TGTGCCAGCAGTTACTCGGAGGAGGGGGAAAAACTGTTTTTT
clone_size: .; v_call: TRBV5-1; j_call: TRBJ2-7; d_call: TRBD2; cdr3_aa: CASSFGLADISYEQYF; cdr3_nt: TGCGCCAGCAGCTTTGGACTAGCGGATATCTCCTACGAGCAGTACTTC
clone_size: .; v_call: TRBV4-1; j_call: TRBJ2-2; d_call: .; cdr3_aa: CASSQNSGSSTGELFF; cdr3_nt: TGCGCCAGCAGCCAAAATTCCGGGAGTAGCACCGGGGAGCTGTTTTTT
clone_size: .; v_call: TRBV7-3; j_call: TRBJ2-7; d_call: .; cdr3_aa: CASSSINGMLQYF; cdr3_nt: TGTGCCAGCAGCTCTATTAACGGAATGCTTCAGTACTTC
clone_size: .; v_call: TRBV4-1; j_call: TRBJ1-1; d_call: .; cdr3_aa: CASSRYERGLVNTEAFF; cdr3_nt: TGCGCCAGCAGCCGCTACGAAAGGGGACTCGTGAACACTGAAGCTTTCTTT
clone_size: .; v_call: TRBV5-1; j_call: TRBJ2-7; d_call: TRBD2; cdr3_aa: CASSPAGGPPEQYF; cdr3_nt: TGCGCCAGCAGCCCAGCGGGAGGCCCGCCCGAGCAGTACTTC
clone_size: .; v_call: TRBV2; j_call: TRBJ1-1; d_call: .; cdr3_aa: CASSVDRRGNTEAFF; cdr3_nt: TGTGCCAGCAGTGTTGACAGGAGGGGGAACACTGAAGCTTTCTTT
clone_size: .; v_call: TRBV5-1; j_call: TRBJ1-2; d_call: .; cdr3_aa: CASSLGSRGVGYTF; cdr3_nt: TGCGCCAGCAGCTTGGGTAGCAGGGGCGTGGGCTACACCTTC
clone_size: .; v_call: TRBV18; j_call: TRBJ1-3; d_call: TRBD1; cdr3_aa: CASSPRDSRAGNTIYF; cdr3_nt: TGTGCCAGCTCACCGAGGGACAGTCGAGCCGGAAACACCATATATTTT
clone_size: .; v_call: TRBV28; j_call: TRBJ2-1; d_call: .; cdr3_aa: CASRGGAALPINEQFF; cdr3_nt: TGTGCCAGCAGGGGAGGAGCGGCCCTACCTATCAATGAGCAGTTCTTC
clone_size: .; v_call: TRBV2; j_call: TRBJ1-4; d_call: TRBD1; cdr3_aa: CASSPETGEKLFF; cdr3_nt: TGTGCCAGCAGTCCAGAGACAGGGGAAAAACTGTTTTTT
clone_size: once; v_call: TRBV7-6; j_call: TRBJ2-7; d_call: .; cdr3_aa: CASSLAFSGTSHEQYF; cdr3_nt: TGTGCCAGCAGCTTAGCGTTTTCCGGGACTTCACACGAGCAGTACTTC
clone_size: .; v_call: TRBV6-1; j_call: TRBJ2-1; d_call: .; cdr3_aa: CASSRPGTLNEQFF; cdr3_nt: TGTGCCAGCAGCCGCCCGGGGACCCTCAATGAGCAGTTCTTC
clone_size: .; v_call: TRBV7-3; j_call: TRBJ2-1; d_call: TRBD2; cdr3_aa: CASSLRLAGEDEQFF; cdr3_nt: TGTGCCAGCAGCCTACGACTAGCGGGAGAGGACGAGCAGTTCTTC
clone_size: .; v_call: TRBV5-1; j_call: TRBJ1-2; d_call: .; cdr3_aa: CASSPPLGAGRGYTF; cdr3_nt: TGCGCCAGCAGCCCTCCTCTGGGGGCAGGGAGGGGCTACACCTTC
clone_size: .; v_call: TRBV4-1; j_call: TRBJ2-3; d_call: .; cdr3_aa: CASSQPPLRQTVSTDTQYF; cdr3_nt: TGCGCCAGCAGCCAACCCCCCTTGAGACAGACAGTCAGCACAGATACGCAGTATTTT
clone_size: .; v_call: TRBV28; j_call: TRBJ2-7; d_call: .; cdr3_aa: CASTSRPAAYEQYF; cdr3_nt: TGTGCCAGCACCTCCCGGCCGGCAGCCTACGAGCAGTACTTC
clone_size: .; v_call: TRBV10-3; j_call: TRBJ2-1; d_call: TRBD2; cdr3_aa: CAISEPSGIYNEQFF; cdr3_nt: TGTGCCATCAGTGAACCTAGCGGGATCTACAATGAGCAGTTCTTC
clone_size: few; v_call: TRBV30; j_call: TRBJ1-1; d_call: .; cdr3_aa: CAWGQTNTEAFF; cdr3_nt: TGTGCCTGGGGACAGACGAACACTGAAGCTTTCTTT
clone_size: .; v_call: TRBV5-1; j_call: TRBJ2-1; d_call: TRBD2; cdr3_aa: CASSLSGGRASGEQFF; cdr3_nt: TGCGCCAGCAGCTTGTCCGGGGGGCGCGCTAGCGGGGAGCAGTTCTTC
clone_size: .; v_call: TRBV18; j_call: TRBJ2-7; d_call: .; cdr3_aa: CASSPVRANLSYEQYF; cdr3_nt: TGTGCCAGCTCACCCGTGAGGGCAAATTTGTCCTACGAGCAGTACTTC
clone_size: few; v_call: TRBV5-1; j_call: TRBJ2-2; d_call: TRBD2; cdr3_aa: CASSLGLAANTGELFF; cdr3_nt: TGCGCCAGCAGTTTGGGGCTAGCGGCGAACACCGGGGAGCTGTTTTTT